Included here is one TCR beta chain sequence, with context. The length of the CDR3 is 15 residues. The V gene end was trimmed by 0 bases and the J gene end by 6 bases; junction bases not matched to a gene: 4. CDR1 is LGHNA, CDR2 YNFKEQ, per germline. The PCR was carried out with 60 Vbeta primers and 13 Jbeta primers. Profiling relied on immunoSEQ multiplex PCR, and the TCRdb table lists in-frame clones only, not all of them. Seen here are 150,000 to 200,000 clones, 60% to 80% observed once, and the top ten hold under 15%. The sample comes from a study of cytomegalovirus exposure and HLA in healthy donors.

The gene calls are TRBV4-2 and TRBJ1-2; the match to TRBD1 covers 10 bases. This sequence was found in a woman in her 40s in good health and CMV-seronegative. The source material was PBMCs. The chain's CDR3 is CASSQDWDRGDGYTF. The CDR3 DNA is TGTGCCAGCAGCCAAGATTGGGACAGGGGAGATGGCTACACCTTC.